These T cell receptor beta chains were read from a single sample in a study of blood T cells in healthy people across ages. Each CDR3 protein gets one entry after TCRdb re-called the 5' RACE reads with MiXCR. Among 800,000 or so distinct CDR3 sequences listed, around 25% were seen once. The same data also went into a second study, on T cells of mothers and their children.

The material sequenced was blood. The receptors come from a boy younger than 18 in good health. Each CDR3 is given with its conserved first and last residue. A D gene is named only where the DNA matches it firmly. The size entry is marked missing in some rows and otherwise reads once, few, many or a size class.

CDR3 protein	CDR3 DNA	clone size	V gene	J gene	D gene
CASSQDGGRSPPHF	TGCGCCAGCAGCCAAGATGGGGGGCGTTCACCCCCCCACTTT	few	TRBV4-3	TRBJ1-6	NA
CASTRTSGSFSYNEQFF	TGTGCCAGCACCCGGACTAGCGGGAGTTTCTCCTACAATGAGCAGTTCTTC	few	TRBV27	TRBJ2-1	TRBD2
CASSYSSFRQGHGYTF	TGTGCCAGCAGTTACTCTTCTTTCCGGCAGGGTCATGGCTACACCTTC	NA	TRBV6-5	TRBJ1-2	NA
CASSEGIVAGYTF	TGTGCCAGCAGCGAAGGGATTGTGGCCGGCTACACCTTC	few	TRBV14	TRBJ1-2	NA
CASSETGEQANEKLFF	TGTGCCAGCAGTGAGACAGGGGAGCAGGCTAATGAAAAACTGTTTTTT	few	TRBV28	TRBJ1-4	TRBD1
CASSRELAGAPDTQYF	TGTGCCAGCAGCCGCGAACTAGCGGGGGCCCCAGATACGCAGTATTTT	NA	TRBV5-5	TRBJ2-3	TRBD2
CASSSPFNPGEDTQYF	TGTGCCAGCAGTTCCCCATTTAACCCGGGAGAGGATACGCAGTATTTT	NA	TRBV6-5	TRBJ2-3	NA
CASSLEQPATNEKLFF	TGTGCCAGCAGCTTAGAACAGCCTGCAACTAATGAAAAACTGTTTTTT	few	TRBV7-8	TRBJ1-4	NA
CSVGGLAKETQYF	TGCAGCGTTGGTGGGCTAGCTAAAGAGACCCAGTACTTC	few	TRBV29-1	TRBJ2-5	NA
CASSTGLNPYNEQFF	TGTGCCAGCAGTACCGGTCTCAACCCCTACAATGAGCAGTTCTTC	few	TRBV2	TRBJ2-1	NA
CASSSGTAYTYEQYF	TGCGCCAGCAGTTCCGGGACAGCCTATACCTACGAGCAGTACTTC	NA	TRBV5-1	TRBJ2-7	TRBD1
CASSYWRATGVPDTQYF	TGTGCCAGCAGTTATTGGCGGGCAACAGGAGTCCCAGATACGCAGTATTTT	NA	TRBV6-6	TRBJ2-3	NA
CSGRLGRGLTEAFF	TGCAGCGGCCGGTTGGGACGGGGTCTTACTGAAGCTTTCTTT	NA	TRBV29-1	TRBJ1-1	NA
CASNSRSLRETGELFF	TGTGCCAGCAACTCCAGATCCCTCAGGGAAACCGGGGAGCTGTTTTTT	NA	TRBV28	TRBJ2-2	NA
CASSSTSPFDRDLKETQYF	TGTGCCAGCAGTTCCACCTCCCCCTTTGACAGGGATTTGAAAGAGACCCAGTACTTC	NA	TRBV27	TRBJ2-5	TRBD1
CSACHGTGETQYF	TGCAGTGCCTGTCACGGGACAGGAGAGACCCAGTACTTC	NA	TRBV20-1	TRBJ2-5	TRBD1
CASSKEGPLHF	TGTGCCAGCAGTAAGGAGGGGCCCCTCCACTTT	NA	TRBV12-3/TRBV12-4	TRBJ1-6	NA
CASTTVGTQYF	TGTGCCAGCACCACAGTGGGGACCCAGTACTTC	few	TRBV6-6	TRBJ2-5	NA
CASSGSGGSYEQYF	TGTGCCAGCAGCGGTAGCGGGGGGAGCTACGAGCAGTACTTC	few	TRBV9	TRBJ2-7	TRBD2
CASRTGTGWGANYGYTF	TGTGCCAGCAGGACCGGGACAGGATGGGGGGCTAACTATGGCTACACCTTC	NA	TRBV2	TRBJ1-2	TRBD1
CASRLTGSLAKNIQYF	TGTGCCAGCAGGCTGACAGGGTCCCTAGCCAAAAACATTCAGTACTTC	few	TRBV6-5	TRBJ2-4	TRBD1
CASSLSTGRDQPQHF	TGTGCCAGCAGCCTTAGTACGGGGCGGGATCAGCCCCAGCATTTT	few	TRBV7-6	TRBJ1-5	NA
CASSLGGGDRQQFF	TGCGCCAGCAGCTTGGGAGGGGGGGACAGGCAGCAGTTCTTC	NA	TRBV5-1	TRBJ2-1	NA
CATSDWQGGGYTF	TGTGCCACCAGTGATTGGCAGGGTGGTGGCTACACCTTC	few	TRBV24-1	TRBJ1-2	NA
CASSRLGQGANEQFF	TGTGCCAGCAGTCGCCTGGGGCAGGGGGCCAATGAGCAGTTCTTC	few	TRBV6-2/TRBV6-3	TRBJ2-1	TRBD1
CASSPPGRVGQPQHF	TGTGCCAGCAGTCCACCGGGACGTGTGGGTCAGCCCCAGCATTTT	NA	TRBV28	TRBJ1-5	NA
CASSTWGGRDNEQFF	TGTGCCAGCAGTACTTGGGGGGGACGGGATAATGAGCAGTTCTTC	NA	TRBV6-5	TRBJ2-1	TRBD2
CASSNSEDPYNEQFF	TGCGCCAGCAGCAACAGCGAGGATCCCTACAATGAGCAGTTCTTC	NA	TRBV5-1	TRBJ2-1	NA
CASSVVGMMNTEAFF	TGTGCCAGCAGCGTAGTGGGGATGATGAACACTGAAGCTTTCTTT	few	TRBV9	TRBJ1-1	NA